This entry features one T cell receptor beta chain sequence. As yet, its antigen is unknown. Samples were taken at baseline and on day 1 of cycles 4 and 7. Trimming at V came to 4 bases and at J to 4 bases, leaving 13 bases not matched to a gene. Germline CDR1 is SGHAT and CDR2 is FQNNGV. The CDR3 runs to 17 residues. This specimen belongs to a study of OX40 agonist ivuxolimab in advanced cancers. Overall study: Patients were 82.7% male with ages about 23 to 79, mean 60. Study-wide findings and caveats: CD4+ and CD8+ blood T cells expanded clonally by week 6 at 0.1 to 3.0 mg/kg. Expanded clones tended on average to be more numerous among CD8+ T cells than CD4+.

Assay used: immunoSEQ multiplex PCR; TCRdb lists only in-frame clones, some missing. This sample has about 73,000 clones, with 70% to 90% found just once. The input for sequencing was CD4+ or CD8+ T cells sorted from blood, taken in a trial of the OX40 agonist ivuxolimab. This clonotype originated in an adult with an advanced solid tumor such as melanoma, head and neck, liver or kidney cancer. The rearrangement joins TRBV11-2 to TRBJ2-1; 7 bases map to TRBD1. CDR3 in DNA: TGTGCCAGCAGCTCTCTAACCGGGACAGCACTTTACAATGAGCAGTTCTTC. Its protein product is CASSSLTGTALYNEQFF.